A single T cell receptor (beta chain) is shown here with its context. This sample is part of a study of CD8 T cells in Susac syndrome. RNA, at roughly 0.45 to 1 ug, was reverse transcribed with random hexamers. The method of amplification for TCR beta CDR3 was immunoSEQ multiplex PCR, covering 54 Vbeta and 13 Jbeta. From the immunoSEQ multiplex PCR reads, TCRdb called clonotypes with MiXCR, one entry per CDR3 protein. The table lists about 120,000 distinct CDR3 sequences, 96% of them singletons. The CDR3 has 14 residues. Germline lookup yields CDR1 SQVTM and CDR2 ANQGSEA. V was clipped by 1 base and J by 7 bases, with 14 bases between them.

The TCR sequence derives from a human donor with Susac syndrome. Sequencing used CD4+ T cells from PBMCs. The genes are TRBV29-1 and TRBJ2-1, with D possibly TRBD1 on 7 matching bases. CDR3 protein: CSVEARQGGNEQFF. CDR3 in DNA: TGCAGCGTTGAAGCCCGACAGGGAGGAAATGAGCAGTTCTTC.